This T cell receptor (beta chain) comes out of a study of T cells in Graves' hyperthyroidism and ophthalmopathy (dated by TCRdb to between 2019 and 2020). Background on the whole study: Peripheral blood was collected at initial diagnosis, before any treatment. To identify distinguishing TCR V-J signatures, a discovery cohort of around 98 patients was used, comprising 40 to 45 with Graves' ophthalmopathy and some 60 with stable Graves' hyperthyroidism. Prospective prediction of ophthalmopathy was tested in an independent validation cohort of 18 to 20 hyperthyroidism patients and 17 patients who later progressed to ophthalmopathy. The 100 discovery patients were randomly split 7:3 into training and test sets. The study also compared thyroid tissue and blood T-cell repertoires from a handful of Graves' hyperthyroidism patients. Once sampling was done, hyperthyroidism patients were given methimazole at a starting dose of 30 mg daily, whereas ophthalmopathy patients were given high-dose intravenous methylprednisolone. The paper reports TCR Vbeta CDR3 sequencing of 140 or so peripheral blood samples: some 44 ophthalmopathy, fewer than 80 hyperthyroidism and roughly 17 progressor patients.

Taken from cysteine to phenylalanine, the CDR3 has 11 residues. Only CDR3 DNA is held: 33 bases, read in frame from base 1. CDR1 and CDR2, looked up from the germline V gene, are SGHTA and FQGNSA. V drops 4 bases and J drops 6 bases, leaving 6 bases in between. The TCR beta CDR3 regions were amplified from RNA transcripts. For the first round of RT-PCR on the TCR CDR3, the HTBI primer set was used together with the Qiagen OneStep RT-PCR kit. Libraries were constructed in a second round of multiplex PCR, after which size selection and purification were carried out. Libraries were sequenced paired-end with 100 bp reads on an Illumina HiSeq2000. Regarding the original processing steps: SOAPnuke was used to process the raw data, with reads discarded if the reads contained adapters or uncalled bases, had a mean Phred below 15, or lacked an exact constant-primer or identifier match. High-quality paired reads were merged using COPE v1.2.5, and each unique nucleotide sequence was defined as a clonotype. MiTCR v1.1 was used to align the clonotypes against IMGT TRBV, TRBD and TRBJ reference segments. The analysis was restricted to V-J combinations with a frequency above 0.0001, which together covered 99% to 99.2% of the repertoires. A TCS score was defined as the ratio of F50 (clonal expansion) to E x V (chaos), with BLOSUM62-based TCRdist applied between CDR3 peptides within each V-J. Welch's t-statistics and random forest reduced roughly 500 V-J features to roughly 13, which were used in a naive Bayes classifier (R e1071). In TCRdb, the public reads were trimmed at Q25 with fastp and aligned with MiXCR, with productive beta chains retained. Identical CDR3 proteins give one entry, which carries the most common genes and DNA. These V and J calls rely on TCRdb rather than the paper's analysis. This sample gives about 350,000 distinct CDR3 sequences in total; around a sixth of them show up just once. Of the sample, roughly 15% is held by the ten largest clones.

In the ophthalmopathy patients, disease was moderately to severely active, with a Clinical Activity Score of 3 or more, a NOSPECS grade of 4 or more, and a duration of less than 3 months. Any patient with an uncontrolled infection, another autoimmune disease, pregnancy or lactation was excluded. Clinical symptoms, serum thyroxine and TRAb, thyroid ultrasound, and orbital computed tomography formed the basis for the diagnoses. Ficoll-Paque density gradient centrifugation was used to isolate PBMCs from 10 ml of fresh peripheral blood. Total RNA was extracted with Trizol reagent, and quality was checked on an Agilent 2100 Bioanalyzer. This clonotype was observed at least ten times. Which antigen it targets is not known. It may be a read error: a sequence one base away is much more abundant. Summary of the overall study and its limitations: No statistical method was used to fix the sample size in advance, and group allocation was not hidden from the investigators. A model built on a 13 V-J signature distinguished ophthalmopathy from stable hyperthyroidism, reaching about 88% sensitivity and under 84% specificity in cross-validation and 80%/75% in testing. Most expanded thyroid clonotypes (frequency above 0.001) were also detected in blood, a finding suggesting that blood repertoires may reflect thyroid immune responses. In validation, progression to ophthalmopathy was predicted by the model with nearly 71% sensitivity and nearly 75% specificity, a median of approximately 6.5 months before onset.

This chain joins TRBV7-2 to TRBJ1-1; no confident D gene assignment can be made. Input material: blood. This clonotype was obtained from a woman aged 40 to 55 with Graves' ophthalmopathy. This receptor carries the CDR3 CASSSIAEAFF. In nucleotide form, the sequence is TGTGCCAGCAGCTCGATAGCTGAAGCTTTCTTT.